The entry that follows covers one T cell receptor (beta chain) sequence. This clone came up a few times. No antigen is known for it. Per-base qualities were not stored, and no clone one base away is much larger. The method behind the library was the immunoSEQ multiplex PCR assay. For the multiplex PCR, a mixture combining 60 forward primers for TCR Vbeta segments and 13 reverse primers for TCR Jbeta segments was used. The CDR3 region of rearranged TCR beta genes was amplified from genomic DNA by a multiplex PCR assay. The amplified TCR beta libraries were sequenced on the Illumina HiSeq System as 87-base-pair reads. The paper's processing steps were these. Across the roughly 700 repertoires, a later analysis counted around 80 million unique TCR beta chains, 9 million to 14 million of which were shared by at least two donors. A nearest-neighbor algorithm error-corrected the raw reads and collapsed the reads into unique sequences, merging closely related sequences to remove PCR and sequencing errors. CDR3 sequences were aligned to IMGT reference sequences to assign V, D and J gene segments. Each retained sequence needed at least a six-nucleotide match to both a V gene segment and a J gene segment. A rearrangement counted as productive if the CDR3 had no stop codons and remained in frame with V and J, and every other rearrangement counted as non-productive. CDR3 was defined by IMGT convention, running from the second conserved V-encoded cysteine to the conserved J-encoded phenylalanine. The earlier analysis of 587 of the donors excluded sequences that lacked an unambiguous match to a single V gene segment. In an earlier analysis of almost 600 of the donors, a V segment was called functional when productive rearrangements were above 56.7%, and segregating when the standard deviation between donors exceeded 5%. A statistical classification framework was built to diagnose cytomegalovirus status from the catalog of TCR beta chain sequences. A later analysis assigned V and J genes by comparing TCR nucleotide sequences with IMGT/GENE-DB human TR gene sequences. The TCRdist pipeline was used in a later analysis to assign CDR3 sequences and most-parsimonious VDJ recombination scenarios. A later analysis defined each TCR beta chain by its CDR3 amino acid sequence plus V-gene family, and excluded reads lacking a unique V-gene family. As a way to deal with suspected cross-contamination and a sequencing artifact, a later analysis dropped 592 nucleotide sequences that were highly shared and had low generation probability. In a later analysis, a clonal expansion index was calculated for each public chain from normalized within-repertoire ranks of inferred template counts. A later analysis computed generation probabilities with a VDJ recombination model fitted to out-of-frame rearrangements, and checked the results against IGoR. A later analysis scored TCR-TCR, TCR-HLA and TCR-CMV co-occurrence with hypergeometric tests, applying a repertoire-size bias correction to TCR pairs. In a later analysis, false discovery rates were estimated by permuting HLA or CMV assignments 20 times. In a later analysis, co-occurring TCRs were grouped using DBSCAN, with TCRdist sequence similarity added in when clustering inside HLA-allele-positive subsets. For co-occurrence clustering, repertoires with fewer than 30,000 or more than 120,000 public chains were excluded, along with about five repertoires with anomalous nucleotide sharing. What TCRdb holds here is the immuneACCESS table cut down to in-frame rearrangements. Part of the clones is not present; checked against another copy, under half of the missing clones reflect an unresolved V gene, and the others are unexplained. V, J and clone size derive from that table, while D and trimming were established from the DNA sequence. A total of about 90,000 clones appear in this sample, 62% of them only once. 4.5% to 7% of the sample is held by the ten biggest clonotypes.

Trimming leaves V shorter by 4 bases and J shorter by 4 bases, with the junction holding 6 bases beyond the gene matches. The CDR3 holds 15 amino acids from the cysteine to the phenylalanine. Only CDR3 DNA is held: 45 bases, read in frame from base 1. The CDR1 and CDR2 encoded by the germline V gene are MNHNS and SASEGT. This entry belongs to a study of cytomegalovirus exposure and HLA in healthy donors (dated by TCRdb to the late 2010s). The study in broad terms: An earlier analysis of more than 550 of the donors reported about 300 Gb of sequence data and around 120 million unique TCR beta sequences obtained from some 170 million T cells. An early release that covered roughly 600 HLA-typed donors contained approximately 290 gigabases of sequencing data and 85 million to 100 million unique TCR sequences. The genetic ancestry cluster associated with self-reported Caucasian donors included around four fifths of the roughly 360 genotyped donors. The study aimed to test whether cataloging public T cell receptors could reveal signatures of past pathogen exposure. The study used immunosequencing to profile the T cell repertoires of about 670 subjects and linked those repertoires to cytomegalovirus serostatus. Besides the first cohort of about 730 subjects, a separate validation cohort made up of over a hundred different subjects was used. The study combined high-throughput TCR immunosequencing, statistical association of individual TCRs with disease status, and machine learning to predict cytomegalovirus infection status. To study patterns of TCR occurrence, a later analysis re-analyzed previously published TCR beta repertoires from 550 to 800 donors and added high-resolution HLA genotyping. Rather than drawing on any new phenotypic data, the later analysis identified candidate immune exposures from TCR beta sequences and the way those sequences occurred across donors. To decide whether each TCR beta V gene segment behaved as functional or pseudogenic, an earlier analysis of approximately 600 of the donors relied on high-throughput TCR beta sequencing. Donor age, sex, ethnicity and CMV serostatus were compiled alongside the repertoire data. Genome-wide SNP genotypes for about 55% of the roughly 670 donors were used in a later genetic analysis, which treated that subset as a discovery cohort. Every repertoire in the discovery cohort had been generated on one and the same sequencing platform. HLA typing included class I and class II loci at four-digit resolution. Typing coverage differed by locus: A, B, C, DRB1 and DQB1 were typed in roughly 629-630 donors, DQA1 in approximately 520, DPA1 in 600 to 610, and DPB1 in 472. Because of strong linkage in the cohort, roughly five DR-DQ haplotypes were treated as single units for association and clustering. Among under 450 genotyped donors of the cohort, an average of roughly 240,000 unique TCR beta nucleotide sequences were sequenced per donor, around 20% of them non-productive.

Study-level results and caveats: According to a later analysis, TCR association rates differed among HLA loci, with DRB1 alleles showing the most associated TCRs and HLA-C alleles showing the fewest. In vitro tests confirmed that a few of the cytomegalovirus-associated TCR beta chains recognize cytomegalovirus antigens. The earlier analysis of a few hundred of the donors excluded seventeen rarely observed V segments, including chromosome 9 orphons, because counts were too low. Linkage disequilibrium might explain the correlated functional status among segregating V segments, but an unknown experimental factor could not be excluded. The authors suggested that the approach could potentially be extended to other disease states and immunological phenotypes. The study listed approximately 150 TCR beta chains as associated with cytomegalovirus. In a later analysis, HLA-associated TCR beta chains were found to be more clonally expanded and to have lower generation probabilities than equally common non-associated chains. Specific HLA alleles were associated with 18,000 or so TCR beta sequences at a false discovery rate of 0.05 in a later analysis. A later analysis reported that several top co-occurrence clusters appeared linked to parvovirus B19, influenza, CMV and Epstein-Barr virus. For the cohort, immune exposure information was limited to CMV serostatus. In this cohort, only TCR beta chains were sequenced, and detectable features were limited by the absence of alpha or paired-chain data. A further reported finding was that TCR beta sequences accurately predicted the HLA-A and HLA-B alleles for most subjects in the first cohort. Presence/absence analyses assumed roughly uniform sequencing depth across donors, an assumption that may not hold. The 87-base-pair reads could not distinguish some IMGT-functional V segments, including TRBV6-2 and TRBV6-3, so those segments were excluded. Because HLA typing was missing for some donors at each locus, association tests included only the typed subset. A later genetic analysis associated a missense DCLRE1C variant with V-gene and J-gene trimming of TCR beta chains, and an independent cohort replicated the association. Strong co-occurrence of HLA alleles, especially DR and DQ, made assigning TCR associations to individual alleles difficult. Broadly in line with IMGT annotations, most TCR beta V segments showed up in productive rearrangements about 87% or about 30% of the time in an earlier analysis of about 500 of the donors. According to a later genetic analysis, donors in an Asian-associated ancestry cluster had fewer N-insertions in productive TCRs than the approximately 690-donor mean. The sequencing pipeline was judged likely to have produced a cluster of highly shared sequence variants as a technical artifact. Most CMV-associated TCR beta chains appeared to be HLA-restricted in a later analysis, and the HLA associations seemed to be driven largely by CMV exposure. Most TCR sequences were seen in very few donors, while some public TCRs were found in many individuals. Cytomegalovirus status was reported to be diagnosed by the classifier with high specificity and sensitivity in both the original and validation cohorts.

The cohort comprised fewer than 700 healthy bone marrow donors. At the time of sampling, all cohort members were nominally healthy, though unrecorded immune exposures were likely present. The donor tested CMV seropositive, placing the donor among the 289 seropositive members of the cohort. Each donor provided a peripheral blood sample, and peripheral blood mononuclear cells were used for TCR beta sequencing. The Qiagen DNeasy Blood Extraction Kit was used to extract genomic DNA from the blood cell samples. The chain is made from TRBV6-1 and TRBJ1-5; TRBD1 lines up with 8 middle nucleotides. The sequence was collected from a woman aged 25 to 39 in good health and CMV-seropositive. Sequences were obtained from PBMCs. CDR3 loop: CASSGGQVSNQPQHF. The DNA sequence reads TGTGCCAGCAGTGGGGGACAGGTCAGTAATCAGCCCCAGCATTTT.